The present entry profiles one T cell receptor beta chain with its context. The source of the sample is a study of blood T cell repertoires in COVID-19. As for the study in general: Samples came from the United States, Italy and Spain, spanning acute and convalescent COVID-19.

Between the trimmed V and J ends, which lost 3 bases and 4 bases, there was a span of 16 bases. This CDR3 is 15 amino acids long. Germline values: CDR1 SGHRS, CDR2 YFSETQ. Profiled with immunoSEQ multiplex PCR; TCRdb holds only in-frame clones, not every one. Altogether 500,000 or so clones are present, about 85% being singletons, with the ten largest covering 0.7%. Cohort assignment relied on participant-reported clinical history. This receptor was identified in a woman between 18 and 30 years old who had recovered from COVID-19. The sample was PBMCs or T cells enriched from blood (not recorded which). The J gene is TRBJ1-2, the V gene TRBV5-1; weak D call: TRBD1 (6 bases). The CDR3 reads CASSSQQGAGYGYTF. The CDR3 region has the DNA TGCGCCAGCAGCTCGCAACAGGGCGCGGGCTATGGCTACACCTTC.